This T cell receptor (beta chain) originates from a study of beta chain features in type 1 diabetes. About the study: The samples had around 98 million sorted cells examined in all.

Of the isolated RNA, all was reverse transcribed, and so the sequenced material was expressed TCRB transcripts. The protocol was immunoSEQ multiplex PCR, while the TCRdb copy is restricted to in-frame clones and leaves out a portion. This sample has around 400,000 clones; roughly 12% occur once, and the top ten carry 0.017%. This CDR3 region has 13 residues. The germline V and J ends were trimmed by 7 bases and 1 base, with 10 bases remaining between them. Looked up from germline, CDR1 is SGHDT and CDR2 is YYEEEE. Sequencing was carried out using naive CD4+ T cells from blood. The chain employs TRBV5-6 and TRBJ2-3, with D uncertain. This receptor was identified in a man younger than 30 in good health. CDR3 DNA: TGTGCCAGCTACTATGGCGGCACAGATACGCAGTATTTT. Encoded protein: CASYYGGTDTQYF.